This T cell receptor (beta chain) was identified during a study of blood T cell repertoires in COVID-19. All enrollees were about 18 to 100 years old and from approximately 25 US areas. Original processing methods: Counts of nucleated cells, estimated from reference gene primer amplification, were obtained. This table comes from immunoSEQ multiplex PCR, and its TCRdb copy is limited to in-frame clones, with some not included. V, J and clone size were drawn from that table, and D and trimming were deduced from the DNA. The repertoire holds around 250,000 clones, approximately 88% seen once, with 1% to 1.5% in the top ten. Germline V CDR1 and CDR2: SGHTA, FQGTGA. The V and J ends lost 3 bases and 3 bases, in that order; junction bases with no gene match: 7. The CDR3 covers 16 residues.

Sequenced: PBMCs or T cells enriched from blood (not recorded which). J is TRBJ2-1 and V is TRBV7-3; 8 bases line up with TRBD1. The receptor was isolated from a woman aged 40 to 50 with acute COVID-19. The CDR3 DNA reads TGTGCCAGCAGCTTTACCGGGACAGGAAACTACAATGAGCAGTTCTTC. This gives the protein CASSFTGTGNYNEQFF.